This TCR beta chain is from a study of response to subunit inactivated influenza vaccine. Whole-study findings and limits: It was suggested by the authors that few new T cells are recruited by each seasonal influenza vaccination.

Note on this clonotype: Its antigen is currently unknown.

Each CDR3 protein is one row after TCRdb ran MiXCR on the RT-PCR reads. The sample carries about half a million distinct CDR3 sequences, about 7.6% recorded once. The TCR sequence derives from a man between 45 and 75 years old who received an inactivated influenza vaccine. Sequencing used PBMCs from blood, obtained 23 to 25 months after vaccination.

The CDR3 nucleotides are TGTGCCAGCATTCAGGGTGCGGCCACCGGGGAGCTGTTTTTT. This gives the protein CASIQGAATGELFF. The rearrangement links TRBV12-3 or TRBV12-4 to TRBJ2-2; TRBD1 is a possible D gene (5 bases). V lost 7 bases and J lost 4, with 13 bases in between. CDR3 length: 14 residues.